Each of the 20 T cell receptor beta chains below was sequenced from the same sample in a study of cytomegalovirus exposure and HLA in healthy donors. TCRdb's copy holds only in-frame clones and misses some; the assay was immunoSEQ multiplex PCR. The table includes about 130,000 clones, roughly nine tenths detected once. The sample comprised PBMCs. Every receptor here comes from a woman aged 18-29 years in good health and CMV-seronegative.

V gene TRBV11-3 combines with J gene TRBJ2-1, with 7 bases identical to TRBD1. Losses at the gene ends were 5 bases for V and 4 bases for J; bases not matched to a gene: 2. The germline CDR1 and CDR2 sequences are SGHNT and YENEEA. The CDR3 is 13 amino acids. Here the CDR3 DNA reads TGTGCCAGCAGCCGGGACAGATACAATGAGCAGTTCTTC. Its protein is CASSRDRYNEQFF.

The chain carries TRBV19 and TRBJ2-7, with D maybe TRBD1 (6 bases). The CDR3 extends over 14 amino acids. With 5 bases removed from V and 0 bases from J, the gap between germline ends came to 11 bases. CDR1 is LNHDA, CDR2 SQIVND, per germline (reference sequence). In nucleotides, the CDR3 is TGTGCCAGTAGTGCCCGGGACACCTCCTACGAGCAGTACTTC. Its translation is CASSARDTSYEQYF.

DNA of the CDR3: TGTGCCAGCAGTGGATCCGGGACAGATTACAATGAGCAGTTCTTC. Its protein product is CASSGSGTDYNEQFF. V and J are TRBV6-5 and TRBJ2-1; 7 bases map to TRBD1. This CDR3 is built from 15 residues. Unmatched junction bases numbered 8, after V lost 5 bases and J lost 4 bases. In germline, CDR1 is MNHEY, CDR2 SVGAGI.

This clone was detected once. The rearrangement joins TRBV25-1 to TRBJ1-2, with D hard to call. The CDR3 runs to 14 residues. Trimming stripped 6 bases from V and 2 bases from J, with 13 bases between. Germline CDR1 and CDR2: MGHDK and SYGVNS. The CDR3: CASREAGPNYGYTF. The CDR3 DNA reads TGTGCCAGCAGGGAGGCGGGCCCAAACTATGGCTACACCTTC.

The chain combines TRBV4-1 with TRBJ2-4; TRBD1 aligns across 8 bases. Looked up from germline, CDR1 is MGHRA and CDR2 is YSYEKL. There are 14 residues in the CDR3. V shed 2 bases, J shed 8 bases, and the junction held 5 bases outside the gene matches. The CDR3 spells CASSQHRGADIQYF. CDR3 nucleotides: TGCGCCAGCAGCCAACACAGGGGGGCTGACATTCAGTACTTC.

V gene TRBV7-8 combines with J gene TRBJ2-1; 9 positions agree with TRBD1. Germline assignment: CDR1 SGHVS and CDR2 FQNEAQ. V shed 5 bases, J shed 0 bases, and the junction held 2 bases outside the gene matches. The CDR3 sequence is 15 residues long. CDR3 protein: CASSTGGTSYNEQFF. CDR3 coding DNA: TGTGCCAGCAGCACAGGGGGCACCTCCTACAATGAGCAGTTCTTC.

The rearrangement links TRBV5-1 to TRBJ2-5; 10 positions match TRBD1. The CDR3 runs to 13 residues. V trimming: 0 bases; J trimming: 14 bases; junction bases outside the gene matches: 7. CDR1 and CDR2 from the germline V gene are SGHRS and YFSETQ. The CDR3 nucleotides are TGCGCCAGCAGCTTGGCCGGGACAGGGGTAGGATACTTC. It yields the protein CASSLAGTGVGYF.

The J gene is TRBJ2-5, the V gene TRBV4-1; perhaps TRBD2 as D (7 bases). The CDR3 extends over 17 amino acids. Germline V gives CDR1 MGHRA, CDR2 YSYEKL. V lost 3 bases and J 7 bases, leaving 24 bases between the germline ends. In DNA form, the CDR3 reads TGCGCCAGCAGCCACTCCGTTTTCGGCGGGGGCGGGCGGACCCAGTACTTC. Translation gives CASSHSVFGGGGRTQYF.

V usage is TRBV2 and J usage is TRBJ2-1; D may be TRBD2 (5 bases). The CDR3 is 14 amino acids. Trimming took 2 bases from V and 9 from J, leaving 14 bases between them. Germline CDR1 is SNHLY and CDR2 is FYNNEI. CDR3 nucleotide sequence: TGTGCCAGCAGTGAATATCGGTCGGCGGGTGAGCAGTTCTTC. This translates into CASSEYRSAGEQFF.

This clone was seen just once. The chain joins TRBV4-2 to TRBJ2-1, with 8 positions matching TRBD2. J was trimmed by 6 bases and V by 4 bases; bases with no gene match: 17. The CDR3 length is 18 residues. CDR1 LGHNA and CDR2 YNFKEQ come from the germline V gene. The CDR3 sequence is CASSPASSGGCSCNEQFF. The CDR3 DNA reads as TGTGCCAGCAGCCCTGCGTCCAGCGGGGGCTGTTCATGCAATGAGCAGTTCTTC.

The chain recombines TRBV7-9 with TRBJ2-1, with 7 bases fitting TRBD2. There are 15 residues in the CDR3. After removal of 5 bases from V and 6 bases from J, the junction contained 10 bases not matched to a gene. Per germline, CDR1 SEHNR and CDR2 FQNEAQ (reference sequence). CDR3 region: CASSPPGGRINEQFF. CDR3 nucleotide sequence: TGTGCCAGCAGCCCGCCGGGGGGACGAATCAATGAGCAGTTCTTC.

This chain uses TRBV6-5 with TRBJ2-5; TRBD2 matches at 10 bases. Germline assignment: CDR1 MNHEY and CDR2 SVGAGI. This CDR3 has 14 amino acids. V trimming: 4 bases; J trimming: 5 bases; junction bases outside the gene matches: 4. In nucleotides, the CDR3 is TGTGCCAGCAGTTCGAGCGGGGGGGTGGAGACCCAGTACTTC. It encodes CASSSSGGVETQYF.

The rearrangement joins TRBV19 to TRBJ2-5; 9 bases are a match to TRBD1. The length of the CDR3 is 16 residues. The junction had 10 bases not matched to a gene; V was cut back by 3 bases and J by 5 bases. Germline V lookup: CDR1 LNHDA, CDR2 SQIVND (reference sequence). Here the CDR3 reads CASSINGATGGETQYF. The CDR3 DNA reads TGTGCCAGTAGTATTAACGGAGCGACAGGGGGGGAGACCCAGTACTTC.

The chain recombines TRBV20-1 with TRBJ2-1, with D uncertain. Germline CDR1 DFQATT, CDR2 SNEGSKA (reference sequence). There are 10 residues in the CDR3. Trimming removed 6 bases at V and 9 bases at J, with 9 bases between. The CDR3 spells CSAPRSEQFF. CDR3 coding DNA: TGCAGTGCCCCCCGGAGTGAGCAGTTCTTC.

The rearrangement links TRBV19 to TRBJ1-5; no definite D call. Trimming took 5 bases from V and 3 from J, leaving 8 bases between them. Germline V lookup: CDR1 LNHDA, CDR2 SQIVND (reference sequence). The CDR3 consists of 13 residues. CDR3 in amino acids: CASSYSYNQPQHF. The CDR3 DNA is TGTGCCAGTAGTTACAGTTACAATCAGCCCCAGCATTTT.

V is TRBV6-5 and J is TRBJ1-2, with D possibly matching TRBD1 (5 bases). V was cut by 4 bases and J by 8 bases, with 11 bases left in between. The CDR3 is made up of 12 amino acids. Germline V gives CDR1 MNHEY, CDR2 SVGAGI. The CDR3 spells CASSSRGWGYTF. The CDR3 region has the DNA TGTGCCAGCAGTTCCCGGGGGTGGGGCTACACCTTC.

The V and J genes are TRBV7-2 and TRBJ1-4, with 9 bases lining up with TRBD1. J was trimmed by 7 bases and V by 5 bases; bases with no gene match: 8. Germline assignment: CDR1 SGHTA and CDR2 FQGNSA. The CDR3 length is 15 residues. The CDR3 reads CASSLNRGPGEKLFF. The DNA of the CDR3 is TGTGCCAGCAGCCTAAACAGGGGGCCTGGTGAAAAACTGTTTTTT.

V is TRBV5-1 and J is TRBJ2-7; perhaps TRBD2 as D (6 bases). The V end lost 3 bases, the J end lost 2 bases, and 18 bases lay between the germline ends. Germline V gene data show CDR1 as SGHRS and CDR2 as YFSETQ. The CDR3 extends over 16 amino acids. The CDR3 reads CASSWGAEGLTYEQYF. As DNA, the CDR3 is TGCGCCAGCAGCTGGGGAGCGGAGGGCCTCACCTACGAGCAGTACTTC.

This chain joins TRBV5-1 and TRBJ1-1; the D is unclear. The germline V and J ends were trimmed by 2 bases and 8 bases, with 16 bases remaining between them. The CDR3 runs to 14 residues. CDR1 SGHRS and CDR2 YFSETQ come from the germline V gene. This chain's CDR3 is CASSFFQVTGEAFF. CDR3 nucleotides: TGCGCCAGCAGCTTCTTCCAAGTAACGGGAGAAGCTTTCTTT.

The V and J genes are TRBV27 and TRBJ1-1; tentatively, D is TRBD1 (5 bases). Germline CDR1 MNHEY, CDR2 SMNVEV (reference sequence). Trimming stripped 2 bases from V and 3 bases from J, with 10 bases between. The CDR3 sequence is 14 residues long. CDR3 residues: CASSLLDRYTEAFF. In nucleotides, the CDR3 is TGTGCCAGCAGTTTACTCGACAGATACACTGAAGCTTTCTTT.